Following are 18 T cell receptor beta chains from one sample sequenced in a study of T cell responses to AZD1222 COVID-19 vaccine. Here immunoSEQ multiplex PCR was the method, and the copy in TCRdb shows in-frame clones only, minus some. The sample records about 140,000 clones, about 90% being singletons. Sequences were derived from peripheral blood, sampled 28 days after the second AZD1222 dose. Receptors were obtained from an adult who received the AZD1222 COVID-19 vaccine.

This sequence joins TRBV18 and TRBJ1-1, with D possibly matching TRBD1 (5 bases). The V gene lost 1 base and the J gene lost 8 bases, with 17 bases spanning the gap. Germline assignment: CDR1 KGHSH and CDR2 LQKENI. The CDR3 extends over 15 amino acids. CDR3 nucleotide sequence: TGTGCCAGCTCACCACGTTCGGAACAGGCGGAAGAAGCTTTCTTT. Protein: CASSPRSEQAEEAFF. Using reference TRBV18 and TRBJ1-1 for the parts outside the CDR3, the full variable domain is NAGVMQNPRHLVRRRGQEARLRCSPMKGHSHVYWYRQLPEEGLKFMVYLQKENIIDESGMPKERFSAEFPKEGPSILRIQQVVRGDSAAYFCASSPRSEQAEEAFFGQGTRLTVV.

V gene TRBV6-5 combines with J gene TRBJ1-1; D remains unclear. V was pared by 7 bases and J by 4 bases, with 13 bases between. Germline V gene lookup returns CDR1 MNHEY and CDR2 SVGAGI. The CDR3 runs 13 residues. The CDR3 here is CASKVGPTTEAFF. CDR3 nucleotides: TGTGCCAGCAAGGTAGGGCCTACCACTGAAGCTTTCTTT.

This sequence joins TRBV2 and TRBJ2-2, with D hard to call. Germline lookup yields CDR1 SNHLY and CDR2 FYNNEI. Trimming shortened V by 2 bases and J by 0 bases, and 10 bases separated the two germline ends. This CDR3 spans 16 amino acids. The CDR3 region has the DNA TGTGCCAGCAGTGAAAACGCACCGGCGAACACCGGGGAGCTGTTTTTT. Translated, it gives CASSENAPANTGELFF.

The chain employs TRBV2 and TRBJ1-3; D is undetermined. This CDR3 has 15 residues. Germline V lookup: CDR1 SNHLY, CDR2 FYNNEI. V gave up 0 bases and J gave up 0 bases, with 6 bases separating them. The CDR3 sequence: CASSEAPDSGNTIYF. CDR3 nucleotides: TGTGCCAGCAGTGAAGCGCCGGACTCTGGAAACACCATATATTTT.

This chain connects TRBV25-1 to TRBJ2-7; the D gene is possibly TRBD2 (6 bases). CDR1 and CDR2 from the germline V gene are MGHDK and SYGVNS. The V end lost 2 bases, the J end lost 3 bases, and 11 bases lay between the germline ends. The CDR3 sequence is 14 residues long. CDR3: CASSEGGEGYEQYF. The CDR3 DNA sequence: TGTGCCAGCAGTGAAGGCGGGGAAGGCTACGAGCAGTACTTC.

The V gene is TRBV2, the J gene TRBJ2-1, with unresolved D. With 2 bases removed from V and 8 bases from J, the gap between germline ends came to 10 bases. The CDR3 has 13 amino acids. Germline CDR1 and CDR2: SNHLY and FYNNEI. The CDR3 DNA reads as TGTGCCAGCAGTGAACCCCGGAGCGATGAGCAGTTCTTC. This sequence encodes CASSEPRSDEQFF.

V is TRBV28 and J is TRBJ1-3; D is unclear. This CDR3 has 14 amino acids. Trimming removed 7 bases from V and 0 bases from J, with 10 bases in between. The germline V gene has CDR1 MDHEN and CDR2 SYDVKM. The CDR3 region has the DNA TGTGCCAGCAAGGAGTTGGGCTCTGGAAACACCATATATTTT. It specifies CASKELGSGNTIYF.

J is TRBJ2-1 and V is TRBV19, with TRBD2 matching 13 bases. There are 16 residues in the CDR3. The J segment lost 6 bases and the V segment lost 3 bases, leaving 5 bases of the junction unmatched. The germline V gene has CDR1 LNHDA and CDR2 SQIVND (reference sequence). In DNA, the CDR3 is TGTGCCAGTAGTATTGGGGGACTAGCGGGGTTCAATGAGCAGTTCTTC. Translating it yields CASSIGGLAGFNEQFF.

DNA for the CDR3: TGTGCCAGCAGTCTACAGGGGGGACCTTACTACGAGCAGTACTTC. Its translation: CASSLQGGPYYEQYF. The chain combines TRBV11-2 with TRBJ2-7; 8 nucleotides line up with TRBD1. The CDR3 runs to 15 residues. CDR1 SGHAT and CDR2 FQNNGV come from the germline V gene. J lost 3 bases, V lost 6 bases, and 10 bases had no gene match.

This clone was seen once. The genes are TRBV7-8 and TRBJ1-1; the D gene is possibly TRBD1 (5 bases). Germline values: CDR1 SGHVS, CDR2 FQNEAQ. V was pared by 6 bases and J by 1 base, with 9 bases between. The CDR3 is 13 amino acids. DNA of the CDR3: TGTGCCAGCAGACAACAGGAGAACACTGAAGCTTTCTTT. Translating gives CASRQQENTEAFF.

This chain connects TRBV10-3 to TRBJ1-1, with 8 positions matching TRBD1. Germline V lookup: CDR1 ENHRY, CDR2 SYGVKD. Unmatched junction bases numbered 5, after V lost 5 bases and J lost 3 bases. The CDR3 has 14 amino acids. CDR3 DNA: TGTGCCATCAGTCTTCAGGGGGCTTACACTGAAGCTTTCTTT. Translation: CAISLQGAYTEAFF.

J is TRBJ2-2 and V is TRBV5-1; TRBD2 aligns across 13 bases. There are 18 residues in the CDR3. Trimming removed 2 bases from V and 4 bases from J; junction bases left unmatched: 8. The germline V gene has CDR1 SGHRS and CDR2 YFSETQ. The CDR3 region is CASSFGLAGDLSTGELFF. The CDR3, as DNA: TGCGCCAGCAGCTTCGGACTAGCGGGGGATCTAAGCACCGGGGAGCTGTTTTTT.

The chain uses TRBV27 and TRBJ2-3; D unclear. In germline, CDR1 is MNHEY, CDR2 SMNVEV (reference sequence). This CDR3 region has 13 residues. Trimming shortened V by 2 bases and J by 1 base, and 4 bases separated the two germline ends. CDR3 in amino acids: CASSLGGTDTQYF. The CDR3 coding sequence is TGTGCCAGCAGTTTAGGTGGCACAGATACGCAGTATTTT.

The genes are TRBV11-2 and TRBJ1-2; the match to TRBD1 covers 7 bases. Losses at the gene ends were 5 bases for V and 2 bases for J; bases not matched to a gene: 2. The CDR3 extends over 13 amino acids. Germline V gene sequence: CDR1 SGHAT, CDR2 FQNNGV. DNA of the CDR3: TGTGCCAGCAGCCTGGGACAGAACTATGGCTACACCTTC. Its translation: CASSLGQNYGYTF. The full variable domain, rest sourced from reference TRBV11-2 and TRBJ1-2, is EAGVAQSPRYKIIEKRQSVAFWCNPISGHATLYWYQQILGQGPKLLIQFQNNGVVDDSQLPKDRFSAERLKGVDSTLKIQPAKLEDSAVYLCASSLGQNYGYTFGSGTRLTVV.

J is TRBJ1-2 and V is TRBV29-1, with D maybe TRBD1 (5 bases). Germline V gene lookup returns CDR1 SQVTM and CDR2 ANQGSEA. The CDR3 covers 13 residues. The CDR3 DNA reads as TGCACCACCTCCAGTGGGACCTCGGGCGGCTACACCTTC. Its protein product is CTTSSGTSGGYTF. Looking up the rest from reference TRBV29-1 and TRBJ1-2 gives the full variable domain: SAVISQKPSRDICQRGTSLTIQCQVDSQVTMMFWYRQQPGQSLTLIATANQGSEATYESGFVIDKFPISRPNLTFSTLTVSNMSPEDSSIYLCTTSSGTSGGYTFGSGTRLTVV.

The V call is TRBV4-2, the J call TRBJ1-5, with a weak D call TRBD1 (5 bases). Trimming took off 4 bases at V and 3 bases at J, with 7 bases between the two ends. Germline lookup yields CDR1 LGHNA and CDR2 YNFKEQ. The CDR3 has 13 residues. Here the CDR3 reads CASSRQLNQPQHF. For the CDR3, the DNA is TGTGCCAGCAGCCGACAGCTCAATCAGCCCCAGCATTTT.

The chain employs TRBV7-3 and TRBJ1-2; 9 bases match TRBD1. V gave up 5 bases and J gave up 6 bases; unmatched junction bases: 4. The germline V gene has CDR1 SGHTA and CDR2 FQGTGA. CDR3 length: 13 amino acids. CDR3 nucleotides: TGTGCCAGCAGCCTTACAGGGGGCGATGGCTACACCTTC. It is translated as CASSLTGGDGYTF.

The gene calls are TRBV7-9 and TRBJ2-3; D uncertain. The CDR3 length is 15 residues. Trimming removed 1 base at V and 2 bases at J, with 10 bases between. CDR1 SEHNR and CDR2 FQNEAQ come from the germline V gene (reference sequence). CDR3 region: CASSLGVGPTDTQYF. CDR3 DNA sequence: TGTGCCAGCAGCTTAGGTGTAGGGCCCACAGATACGCAGTATTTT.